These 2 T cell receptor beta chains originate from one sample sequenced in a study of beta chain features in type 1 diabetes. Sequenced material consisted of expressed TCRB transcripts (all of the isolated RNA was reverse transcribed). Sequencing used immunoSEQ multiplex PCR; TCRdb keeps in-frame clones, though not all of them. The sample lists a few hundred thousand clones, more than 13% occurring once. The sequenced material came from naive CD4+ T cells from blood. All receptors derive from a woman younger than 30 in good health.

V usage is TRBV5-4 and J usage is TRBJ2-7, with D possibly matching TRBD2 (5 bases). CDR3 length: 15 amino acids. V was clipped by 0 bases and J by 0 bases, with 10 bases between them. Germline CDR1 reads SGHNT; CDR2 reads YYREEE (reference sequence). The CDR3 sequence: CASSLELGSSYEQYF. The CDR3 coding sequence is TGTGCCAGCAGCTTGGAACTAGGGAGCTCCTACGAGCAGTACTTC.

The V and J genes are TRBV4-2 and TRBJ2-1; TRBD2 matches 16 bases. The V gene's germline CDR1 is LGHNA and CDR2 YNFKEQ. CDR3 length: 16 residues. The trim removed 5 bases at V and 9 bases at J, leaving 7 bases unmatched. The CDR3 reads CASSSGTSGRAGEQFF. The CDR3 DNA follows: TGTGCCAGCAGCTCCGGGACTAGCGGGAGGGCCGGTGAGCAGTTCTTC.